This is a list of T cell receptor beta chains from one sample in a study of cytomegalovirus exposure and HLA in healthy donors. TCRdb's copy holds only in-frame clones and misses some; the assay was immunoSEQ multiplex PCR. The sample comprises around 400,000 clones, roughly 88% of which are singletons, and about 0.8% rests with the top ten. The source material was PBMCs. Source of these receptors: a woman aged 18-29 years in good health and CMV-seronegative. CDR3s include the opening cysteine and the closing phenylalanine or tryptophan. Fields, in order: clone size, J gene, D gene, V gene, CDR3 DNA, CDR3 protein. The D gene is left open where the match is weak. Size tells how often a clone was seen (once, few, many) or the class of an expanded clone, and some rows leave it out.

. | TRBJ2-5 | TRBD2 | TRBV2 | TGTGCCAGCAATTCCCCGGTGGTAGCGGGAGAAGAGACCCAGTACTTC | CASNSPVVAGEETQYF
. | TRBJ1-1 | . | TRBV11-2 | TGTGCCAGCAAAGCTTACTTAGGGGGGGACACTGAAGCTTTCTTT | CASKAYLGGDTEAFF
once | TRBJ1-1 | TRBD1 | TRBV7-6 | TGTGCCAGCAAATTGCAGACAGGGACGAACACTGAAGCTTTCTTT | CASKLQTGTNTEAFF
. | TRBJ2-7 | TRBD1 | TRBV9 | TGTGCCAGCAGCGTCGGGACAGGTCTCGAGCAGTACTTC | CASSVGTGLEQYF
. | TRBJ1-1 | . | TRBV2 | TGTGCCAGCAGTGATTGGCTCATGAACACTGAAGCTTTCTTT | CASSDWLMNTEAFF
. | TRBJ2-3 | TRBD2 | TRBV28 | TGTGCCAGCAGTTCCCCGGCGGGGGGGCAAAGATTGGGGACAGATACGCAGTATTTT | CASSSPAGGQRLGTDTQYF
. | TRBJ1-1 | . | TRBV15 | TGTGCCACCAGCAGAGACCCCATGAACACTGAAGCTTTCTTT | CATSRDPMNTEAFF
. | TRBJ2-3 | . | TRBV10-3 | TGTGCCATCAGTGATAATTCAGGCCGCACAGATACGCAGTATTTT | CAISDNSGRTDTQYF
few | TRBJ1-5 | . | TRBV9 | TGTGCCAGCAGCGTAGGGCTGAATCAGCCCCAGCATTTT | CASSVGLNQPQHF
. | TRBJ2-1 | TRBD2 | TRBV4-1 | TGCGCCAGCAGCCCCTCTAGCGGGAGCTCCTACAATGAGCAGTTCTTC | CASSPSSGSSYNEQFF
. | TRBJ1-5 | . | TRBV7-9 | TGTGCCAGCAGCCCAGGGGTTACGAACAATCAGCCCCAGCATTTT | CASSPGVTNNQPQHF
. | TRBJ2-1 | TRBD2 | TRBV28 | TGTGCCAGCAGTTTGAGTCTCATTGCGGGACTATCCTACAATGAGCAGTTCTTC | CASSLSLIAGLSYNEQFF
. | TRBJ2-7 | . | TRBV2 | TGTGCCAGCAGTGAACAGGGACAAAGCTCCTACGAGCAGTACTTC | CASSEQGQSSYEQYF
once | TRBJ2-2 | . | TRBV19 | TGTGCCAGTAGTATAACGGGAATCACCGGGGAGCTGTTTTTT | CASSITGITGELFF
. | TRBJ1-5 | . | TRBV30 | TGTGCCTGGAGTTCTCTTGGAACAGGGTATCAGCCCCAGCATTTT | CAWSSLGTGYQPQHF
. | TRBJ2-7 | . | TRBV9 | TGTGCCAGCAGCCAGGACTTATCCCCGTTGAACTTC | CASSQDLSPLNF
. | TRBJ2-3 | . | TRBV6-5 | TGTGCCAGCACAGGGGGACGGGACTATACGCAGTATTTT | CASTGGRDYTQYF
. | TRBJ2-7 | TRBD2 | TRBV28 | TGTGCCAGCAGTTTAGGGGGGCGCGGGGGGTACGAGCAGTACTTC | CASSLGGRGGYEQYF
. | TRBJ1-2 | . | TRBV18 | TGTGCCAGCTCTCTCGACAGCTATGGCTACACCTTC | CASSLDSYGYTF
. | TRBJ2-1 | TRBD1 | TRBV14 | TGTGCCAGCAGCTCAAAGGTTACAGGGGTATGGGGCTCCTACAATGAGCAGTTCTTC | CASSSKVTGVWGSYNEQFF
once | TRBJ2-3 | TRBD2 | TRBV2 | TGTGCCAGCAGGATGCTTGGGACTAGCGGGGGTGGCACAGATACGCAGTATTTT | CASRMLGTSGGGTDTQYF
. | TRBJ1-2 | TRBD1 | TRBV6-5 | TGTGCCAGCAGTTACTCACAGGGGGCGAACTATGGCTACACCTTC | CASSYSQGANYGYTF
few | TRBJ1-1 | TRBD1 | TRBV2 | TGTGCCAGCAGTCTCCGACAGGGGATCTACACTGAAGCTTTCTTT | CASSLRQGIYTEAFF
. | TRBJ1-5 | . | TRBV28 | TGTGCCAGCACCCGGCGACAGGTCGCCAATCAGCCCCAGCATTTT | CASTRRQVANQPQHF
. | TRBJ2-1 | . | TRBV23-1 | TGCGCCAGCAGTTCCCCGGGACAAAGGCCTAATGAGCAGTTCTTC | CASSSPGQRPNEQFF
. | TRBJ2-1 | TRBD2 | TRBV13 | TGTGCCAGCAGCCCACAAGAGCGGGGGCTTTTGGGCAATGAGCAGTTCTTC | CASSPQERGLLGNEQFF
. | TRBJ1-5 | . | TRBV5-1 | TGCGCCAGCAGCTTGGCAGGCAATAGCAATCAGCCCCAGCATTTT | CASSLAGNSNQPQHF
. | TRBJ1-5 | TRBD1 | TRBV19 | TGTGCCAGTAGTATAGAGGGGCAGGGGGCTAGCAATCAGCCCCAGCATTTT | CASSIEGQGASNQPQHF
. | TRBJ1-2 | . | TRBV19 | TGTGCCAGTAGCCCACCAGGGGAGAACTATGGCTACACCTTC | CASSPPGENYGYTF
. | TRBJ2-1 | TRBD2 | TRBV2 | TGTGCCAGCAGTATTCTACTGGGGGGGGTCAGTTCCTACAATGAGCAGTTCTTC | CASSILLGGVSSYNEQFF
. | TRBJ2-1 | TRBD1 | TRBV6-1 | TGTGCCAGCAGTGACGGTATTGCAGGGGGCTTTGAGCAGTTCTTC | CASSDGIAGGFEQFF
. | TRBJ2-3 | . | TRBV9 | TGTGCCAGCAGCGTAGACTTTCTCTGGGGAGCCGGCACAGATACGCAGTATTTT | CASSVDFLWGAGTDTQYF
once | TRBJ1-2 | . | TRBV7-6 | TGTGCCAGCAGCTTACAGGCAGGCTATGGCTACACCTTC | CASSLQAGYGYTF
. | TRBJ1-1 | . | TRBV30 | TGTGCCTGGAGACCCACAGGTATGAACACTGAAGCTTTCTTT | CAWRPTGMNTEAFF
. | TRBJ2-1 | TRBD2 | TRBV2 | TGTGCCAGCAGCGCCCCAACTAGCGGGAGTTTCAATGAGCAGTTCTTC | CASSAPTSGSFNEQFF
. | TRBJ1-1 | . | TRBV5-1 | TGCGCCAGCAGCTTGGCCCTGCCGGGACACCGTGACACTGAAGCTTTCTTT | CASSLALPGHRDTEAFF
. | TRBJ1-1 | . | TRBV10-2 | TGCGCCAGCAAGGGGCCGTCTTCTGAAGCTTTCTTT | CASKGPSSEAFF
. | TRBJ1-5 | TRBD1 | TRBV18 | TGTGCCAGCTCCCAACAGGGGGCTCAGCCCCAGCATTTT | CASSQQGAQPQHF
few | TRBJ2-3 | TRBD2 | TRBV5-1 | TGCGCCAGCAGCTTAATTCCCGGGACTAGCGGGGGGGCCACAGATACGCAGTATTTT | CASSLIPGTSGGATDTQYF
. | TRBJ2-7 | . | TRBV7-9 | TGTGCCAGCAGCTCGCGGACAGACCCTAACGAGCAGTACTTC | CASSSRTDPNEQYF
. | TRBJ2-7 | TRBD2 | TRBV5-4 | TGTGCCAGCAGCGCGTCTAGCGGGGACTACGAGCAGTACTTC | CASSASSGDYEQYF
. | TRBJ2-1 | . | TRBV19 | TGTGCCAGTACCTCGAGGCAAGCTTACAATGAGCAGTTCTTC | CASTSRQAYNEQFF
. | TRBJ2-3 | . | TRBV28 | TGTGCCAGCAGGGGCCTCACAGATACGCAGTATTTT | CASRGLTDTQYF
once | TRBJ2-5 | TRBD2 | TRBV2 | TGTGCCAGCAAACCTACTAGGGAGGGGGAGACCCAGTACTTC | CASKPTREGETQYF
. | TRBJ1-6 | TRBD1 | TRBV5-7 | TGTGCCAGCAGCTTCAGGAAAGTCAGGGGGCCGAGTAATTCACCCCTCCACTTT | CASSFRKVRGPSNSPLHF
. | TRBJ2-3 | TRBD1 | TRBV19 | TGTGCCAGTAGCAGGGGGGACAGGAACACAGATACGCAGTATTTT | CASSRGDRNTDTQYF
. | TRBJ2-2 | TRBD2 | TRBV13 | TGTGCCAGCAGCCGCCTAAGGGGGCTAGCGGGGGGGCTAAGGCCCGGGGAGCTGTTTTTT | CASSRLRGLAGGLRPGELFF
. | TRBJ1-2 | . | TRBV2 | TGTGCCAGCAGGTGGGAGATAGGACAGAACTATGGCTACACCTTC | CASRWEIGQNYGYTF
. | TRBJ1-5 | TRBD1 | TRBV2 | TGTGCCAGCAGTCCCCGGGACAGGGGGCTACAGGGTCAGCCCCAGCATTTT | CASSPRDRGLQGQPQHF
. | TRBJ2-6 | . | TRBV6-6 | TGTGCCAGCCTATTCTCTGGGGCCAACGTCCTGACTTTC | CASLFSGANVLTF
. | TRBJ1-2 | TRBD1 | TRBV5-1 | TGCGCCAGCAGCTTACCGGGACAGGAGGGCTACACCTTC | CASSLPGQEGYTF
. | TRBJ2-3 | TRBD2 | TRBV6-6 | TGTGCCAGCAGCCCGGGACTAGCGGAAACAGATACGCAGTATTTT | CASSPGLAETDTQYF
. | TRBJ1-6 | . | TRBV6-5 | TGTGCCAGCAGTTACACCGGACAGACTTCTAATTCACCCCTCCACTTT | CASSYTGQTSNSPLHF
. | TRBJ2-1 | . | TRBV27 | TGTGCCAGCAGTAAAAGCGGGACAACCATTTACAATGAGCAGTTCTTC | CASSKSGTTIYNEQFF